The 20 T cell receptor beta chains presented below share a single source sample, sequenced in a study of cytomegalovirus exposure and HLA in healthy donors. Vbeta (60) and Jbeta (13) primers were used in the PCR. Sequenced by immunoSEQ multiplex PCR; TCRdb stores in-frame clones only, minus some. This sample contains 80,000 to 95,000 clones. The sequenced sample was PBMCs. Receptor source: a woman between 25 and 40 years old in good health and CMV-seronegative.

The chain is built from TRBV19 and TRBJ1-5; 8 bases match TRBD1. The CDR3 is 15 amino acids. CDR1 is LNHDA and CDR2 is SQIVND in the germline V gene (reference sequence). V lost 8 bases, J lost 5 bases, and 11 bases stayed unmatched. The CDR3 protein is CASAYTGGGHQPQHF. The CDR3 DNA follows: TGTGCCAGTGCCTATACAGGGGGGGGTCATCAGCCCCAGCATTTT. Combining the CDR3 with reference TRBV19 and TRBJ1-5 gives the whole variable domain DGGITQSPKYLFRKEGQNVTLSCEQNLNHDAMYWYRQDPGQGLRLIYYSQIVNDFQKGDIAEGYSVSREKKESFPLTVTSAQKNPTAFYLCASAYTGGGHQPQHFGDGTRLSIL.

This rearrangement joins TRBV19 to TRBJ1-2; 9 positions match TRBD1. The CDR3 loop spans 13 amino acids. Germline V gene data show CDR1 as LNHDA and CDR2 as SQIVND (reference sequence). V gave up 5 bases and J gave up 4 bases; unmatched junction bases: 2. Here the CDR3 reads CASSVDRGYGYTF. The CDR3 nucleotides are TGTGCCAGTAGTGTGGACAGGGGCTATGGCTACACCTTC.

The V and J genes are TRBV5-1 and TRBJ2-1; 9 bases align to TRBD1. The CDR3 runs 15 residues. The V gene's germline CDR1 is SGHRS and CDR2 YFSETQ. J gave up 5 bases and V 4 bases, and 7 bases lay outside the gene matches. CDR3 sequence (DNA): TGCGCCAGCAGCCAGACAGGGGGAGTACACAATGAGCAGTTCTTC. It encodes CASSQTGGVHNEQFF.

V is TRBV12-5 and J is TRBJ2-1, with TRBD2 matching 10 bases. The germline V gene has CDR1 LGHNT and CDR2 FRNRAP. The CDR3 runs to 17 residues. The V gene end was trimmed by 6 bases and the J gene end by 6 bases; junction bases not matched to a gene: 14. The CDR3 sequence is CASGPPHLAGDTNEQFF. In DNA form, the CDR3 reads TGTGCTAGTGGCCCCCCCCATCTAGCGGGAGACACCAATGAGCAGTTCTTC.

V gene TRBV13 combines with J gene TRBJ1-6, with a possible D match to TRBD1 (6 bases). V dropped 7 bases and J dropped 10 bases, with 20 bases sitting between them. The germline CDR1 and CDR2 sequences are PRHDT and FYEKMQ (reference sequence). This CDR3 is 15 amino acids long. CDR3 in amino acids: CASTTQGQRLSPLHF. The CDR3 nucleotides are TGTGCCAGCACCACACAGGGACAAAGGTTGTCACCCCTCCACTTT.

As DNA, the CDR3 is TGCGCCAGCAGCTATCAGAGCGGGAGTACAATCGGGGAGCTGTTTTTT. Its translation is CASSYQSGSTIGELFF. The chain uses TRBV5-1 and TRBJ2-2; 8 bases line up with TRBD2. The V segment lost 3 bases and the J segment 7 bases; nucleotides outside the gene matches: 11. This CDR3 region has 16 residues. Germline CDR1 and CDR2: SGHRS and YFSETQ.

This chain joins TRBV2 and TRBJ2-7; 12 bases map to TRBD1. The ends lost 6 bases at V and 9 bases at J; junction bases unmatched: 9. From germline, CDR1 is SNHLY and CDR2 FYNNEI. The CDR3 loop spans 14 amino acids. The CDR3 loop reads CASSESGTGGVQYF. CDR3 in DNA: TGTGCCAGCAGCGAATCCGGGACAGGGGGCGTGCAGTACTTC.

The rearrangement links TRBV5-1 to TRBJ2-7, with D possibly being TRBD2 (5 bases). Trimming cost V 5 bases and J 0 bases, with 12 bases left between them. Germline CDR1 and CDR2: SGHRS and YFSETQ. The CDR3 length is 14 residues. The CDR3 spells CASSPPRDSYEQYF. In DNA, the CDR3 is TGCGCCAGCAGTCCTCCCCGGGACTCCTACGAGCAGTACTTC.

The chain has TRBV28 and TRBJ1-2, with TRBD1 as a possible D gene (6 bases). Germline values: CDR1 MDHEN, CDR2 SYDVKM. This CDR3 has 11 amino acids. The V and J ends lost 7 bases and 8 bases respectively, with 11 bases between them. The CDR3 is CASNDRLGYTF. Here the CDR3 DNA reads TGTGCCAGCAATGACAGGCTGGGCTACACCTTC.

The genes are TRBV18 and TRBJ2-5; perhaps TRBD2 as D (6 bases). This CDR3 contains 16 residues. V was clipped by 4 bases and J by 1 base, with 16 bases between them. The germline CDR1 and CDR2 sequences are KGHSH and LQKENI. The CDR3 nucleotides read TGTGCCAGCTCACGGGACTTTCTGAACCCCCAAGAGACCCAGTACTTC. Amino acid sequence: CASSRDFLNPQETQYF.

V and J are TRBV19 and TRBJ2-3; 9 bases align to TRBD2. This CDR3 spans 15 amino acids. Unmatched junction bases numbered 1, after V lost 1 base and J lost 2 bases. The germline gives CDR1 LNHDA, CDR2 SQIVND (reference sequence). In DNA, the CDR3 is TGTGCCAGTAGTATAGCTAGCGGGGACACAGATACGCAGTATTTT. Amino acids: CASSIASGDTDTQYF.

This chain links TRBV15 with TRBJ2-1; perhaps TRBD1 as D (7 bases). The CDR3 length is 15 residues. The germline gives CDR1 LNHNV, CDR2 YYDKDF (reference sequence). Trimming pared 6 bases from V and 4 bases from J, leaving 16 bases between. CDR3 region: CATRGDRAGYNEQFF. In DNA, the CDR3 is TGTGCCACCAGGGGCGACAGGGCGGGGTACAATGAGCAGTTCTTC.

The CDR3 DNA is TGTGCCAGCAGTCTTGGACAGGCGAACTATGGCTACACCTTC. Protein sequence: CASSLGQANYGYTF. This chain connects TRBV6-1 to TRBJ1-2, with 7 positions matching TRBD1. Germline V gives CDR1 MNHNS, CDR2 SASEGT. V trimming: 5 bases; J trimming: 2 bases; junction bases outside the gene matches: 5. The CDR3 covers 14 residues.

The gene calls are TRBV6-1 and TRBJ1-2; D possibly corresponds to TRBD1 (6 bases). The ends were cut back, 8 bases at V and 6 bases at J, with 13 bases in the middle. The CDR3 has 12 residues. Per the germline V gene, CDR1 is MNHNS and CDR2 is SASEGT. For the CDR3, the DNA is TGTGCCAGCGCTCGGACAGAACATGGCTACACCTTC. This translates into CASARTEHGYTF.

The chain carries TRBV5-5 and TRBJ2-7, with TRBD1 matching over 8 bases. The trim removed 0 bases at V and 4 bases at J, leaving 3 bases unmatched. CDR3 length: 14 amino acids. CDR1 is SGHKS and CDR2 is YYEKEE in the germline V gene (reference sequence). The CDR3 loop reads CASSLGTGFYEQYF. As DNA, the CDR3 is TGTGCCAGCAGCTTGGGGACAGGGTTTTACGAGCAGTACTTC. The variable domain in full, completed from reference TRBV5-5 and TRBJ2-7, reads DAGVTQSPTHLIKTRGQQVTLRCSPISGHKSVSWYQQVLGQGPQFIFQYYEKEERGRGNFPDRFSARQFPNYSSELNVNALLLGDSALYLCASSLGTGFYEQYFGPGTRLTVT.

The gene calls are TRBV19 and TRBJ1-1; 7 bases match TRBD1. Germline-derived CDR1 and CDR2 are LNHDA and SQIVND (reference sequence). V lost 5 bases, J lost 0 bases, and 12 bases stayed unmatched. This CDR3 region has 17 residues. The CDR3 DNA follows: TGTGCCAGTAGTGGATTTGGGACAGATCGTATGAACACTGAAGCTTTCTTT. It encodes CASSGFGTDRMNTEAFF.

V usage is TRBV19 and J usage is TRBJ2-3, with 9 bases identical to TRBD2. Germline loops: CDR1 LNHDA, CDR2 SQIVND (reference sequence). This CDR3 is built from 16 residues. The V segment lost 5 bases and the J segment 4 bases; nucleotides outside the gene matches: 10. CDR3 sequence: CASSLGTSLFADTQYF. The CDR3 DNA reads TGTGCCAGTAGTCTAGGGACTAGCCTTTTTGCAGATACGCAGTATTTT.

The chain couples TRBV7-9 to TRBJ2-7, with a tentative D call TRBD1 (5 bases). Germline CDR1 reads SEHNR; CDR2 reads FQNEAQ (reference sequence). CDR3 length: 13 residues. V lost 9 bases to trimming and J lost 2 bases, with 14 bases between them. Written as DNA, the CDR3 is TGTGCCAGTACTGCAGGGTCTGCCTACGAGCAGTACTTC. Residues: CASTAGSAYEQYF.

In regard to this clone: One junction end disagrees with the germline gene, perhaps due to a read error. This chain joins TRBV30 and TRBJ2-4, with 9 bases that match TRBD1. CDR1 is GTSNPN, CDR2 SVGIG, per germline (reference sequence). The CDR3 has 15 amino acids. The CDR3 region is CAGSGVTGGKNIQYF. CDR3 in DNA: TGTGCCGGGAGTGGGGTGACAGGGGGCAAAAACATTCAGTACTTC. Filled out from reference TRBV30 and TRBJ2-4, the complete variable domain reads SQTIHQWPATLVQPVGSPLSLECTVEGTSNPNLYWYRQAAGRGLQLLFYSVGIGQISSEVPQNLSASRPQDRQFILSSKKLLLSDSGFYLCAGSGVTGGKNIQYFGAGTRLSVL.

This chain joins TRBV27 and TRBJ1-5; D remains unclear. The CDR3 runs to 15 residues. V lost 5 bases and J lost 2, with 13 bases in between. Germline assignment: CDR1 MNHEY and CDR2 SMNVEV (reference sequence). CDR3 loop: CASSPDPGGNQPQHF. CDR3 coding DNA: TGTGCCAGCAGTCCCGACCCGGGAGGCAATCAGCCCCAGCATTTT.